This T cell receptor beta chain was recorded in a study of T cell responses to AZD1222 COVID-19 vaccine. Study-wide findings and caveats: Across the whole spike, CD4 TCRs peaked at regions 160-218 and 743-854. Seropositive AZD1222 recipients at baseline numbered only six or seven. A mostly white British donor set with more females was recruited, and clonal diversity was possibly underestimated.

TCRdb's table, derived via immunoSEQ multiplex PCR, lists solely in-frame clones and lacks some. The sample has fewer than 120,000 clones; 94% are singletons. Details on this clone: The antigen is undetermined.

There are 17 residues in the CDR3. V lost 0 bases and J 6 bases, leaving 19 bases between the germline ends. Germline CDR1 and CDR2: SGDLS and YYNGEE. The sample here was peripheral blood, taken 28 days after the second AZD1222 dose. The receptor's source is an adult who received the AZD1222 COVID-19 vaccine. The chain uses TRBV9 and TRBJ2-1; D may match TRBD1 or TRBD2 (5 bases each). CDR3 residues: CASSVGGSLVFTNEQFF. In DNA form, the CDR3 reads TGTGCCAGCAGCGTAGGGGGGAGTTTGGTTTTCACCAATGAGCAGTTCTTC.